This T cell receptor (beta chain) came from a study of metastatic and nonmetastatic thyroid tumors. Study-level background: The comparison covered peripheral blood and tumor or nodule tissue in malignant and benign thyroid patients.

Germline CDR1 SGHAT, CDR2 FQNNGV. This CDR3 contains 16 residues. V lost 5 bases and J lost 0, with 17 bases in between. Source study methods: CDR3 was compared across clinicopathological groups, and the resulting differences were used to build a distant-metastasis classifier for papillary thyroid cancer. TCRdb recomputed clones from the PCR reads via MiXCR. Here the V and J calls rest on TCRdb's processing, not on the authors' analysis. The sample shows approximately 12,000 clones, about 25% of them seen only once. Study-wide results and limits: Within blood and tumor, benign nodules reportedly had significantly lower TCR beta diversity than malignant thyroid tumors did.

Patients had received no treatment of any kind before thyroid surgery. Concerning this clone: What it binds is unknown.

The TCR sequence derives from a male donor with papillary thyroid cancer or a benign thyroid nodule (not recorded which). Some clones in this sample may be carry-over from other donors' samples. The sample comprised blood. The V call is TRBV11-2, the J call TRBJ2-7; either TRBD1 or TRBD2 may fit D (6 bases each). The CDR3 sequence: CASSRTGATSSYEQYF. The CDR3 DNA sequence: TGTGCCAGCAGCCGGACGGGGGCGACGAGCTCCTACGAGCAGTACTTC.